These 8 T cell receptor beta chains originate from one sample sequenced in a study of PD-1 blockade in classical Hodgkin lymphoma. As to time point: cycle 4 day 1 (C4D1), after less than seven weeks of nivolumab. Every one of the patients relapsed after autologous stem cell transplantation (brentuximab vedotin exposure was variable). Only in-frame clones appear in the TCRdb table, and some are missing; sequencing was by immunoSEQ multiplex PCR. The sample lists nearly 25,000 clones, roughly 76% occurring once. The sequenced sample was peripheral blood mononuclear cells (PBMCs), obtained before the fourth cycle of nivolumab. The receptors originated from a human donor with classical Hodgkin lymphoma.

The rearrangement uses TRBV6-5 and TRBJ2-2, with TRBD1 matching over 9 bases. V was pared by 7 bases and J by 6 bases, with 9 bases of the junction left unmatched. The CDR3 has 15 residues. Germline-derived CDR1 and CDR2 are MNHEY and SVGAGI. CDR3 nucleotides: TGTGCCAGCACCAAGGGACAGGGAGATGCCGGGGAGCTGTTTTTT. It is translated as CASTKGQGDAGELFF.

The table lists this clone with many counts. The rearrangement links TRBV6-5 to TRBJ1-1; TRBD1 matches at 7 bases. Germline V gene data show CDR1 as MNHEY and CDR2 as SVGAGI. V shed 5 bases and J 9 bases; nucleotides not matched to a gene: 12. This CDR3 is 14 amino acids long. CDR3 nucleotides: TGTGCCAGCAGTCCCCAGGGGGGGAACAAAAAAGCTTTCTTT. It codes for CASSPQGGNKKAFF.

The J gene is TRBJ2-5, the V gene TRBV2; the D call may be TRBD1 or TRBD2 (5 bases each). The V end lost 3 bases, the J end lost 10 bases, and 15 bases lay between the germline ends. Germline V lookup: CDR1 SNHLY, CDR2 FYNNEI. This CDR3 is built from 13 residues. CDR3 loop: CASSEGPRLNQYF. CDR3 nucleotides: TGTGCCAGCAGTGAGGGACCCCGGTTGAACCAGTACTTC. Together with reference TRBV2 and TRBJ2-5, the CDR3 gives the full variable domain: EPEVTQTPSHQVTQMGQEVILRCVPISNHLYFYWYRQILGQKVEFLVSFYNNEISEKSEIFDDQFSVERPDGSNFTLKIRSTKLEDSAMYFCASSEGPRLNQYFGPGTRLLVL.

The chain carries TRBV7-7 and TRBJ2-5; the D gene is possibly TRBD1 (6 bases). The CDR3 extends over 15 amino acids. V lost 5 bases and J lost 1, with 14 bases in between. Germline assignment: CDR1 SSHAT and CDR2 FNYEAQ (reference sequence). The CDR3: CASSRRRGSQETQYF. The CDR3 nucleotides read TGTGCCAGCAGCCGGCGTAGGGGGTCCCAAGAGACCCAGTACTTC.

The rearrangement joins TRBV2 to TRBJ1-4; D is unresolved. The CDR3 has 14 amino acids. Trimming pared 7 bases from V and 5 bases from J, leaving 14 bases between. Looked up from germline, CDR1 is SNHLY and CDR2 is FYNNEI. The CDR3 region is CASTLTSVNEKLFF. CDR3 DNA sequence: TGTGCCAGCACTCTTACTAGTGTGAATGAAAAACTGTTTTTT.

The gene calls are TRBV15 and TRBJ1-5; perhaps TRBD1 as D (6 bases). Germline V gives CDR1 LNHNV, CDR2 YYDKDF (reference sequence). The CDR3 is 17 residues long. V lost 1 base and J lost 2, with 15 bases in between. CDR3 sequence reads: CATSRVSLGARNQPQHF. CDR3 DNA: TGTGCCACCAGCAGAGTGAGTTTGGGGGCACGCAATCAGCCCCAGCATTTT.

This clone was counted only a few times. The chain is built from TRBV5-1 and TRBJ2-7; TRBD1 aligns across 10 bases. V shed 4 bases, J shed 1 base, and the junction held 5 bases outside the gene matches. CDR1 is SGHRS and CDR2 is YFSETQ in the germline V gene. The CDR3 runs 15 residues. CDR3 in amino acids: CASSAGTGVSYEQYF. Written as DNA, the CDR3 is TGCGCCAGCAGCGCCGGGACAGGGGTATCCTACGAGCAGTACTTC. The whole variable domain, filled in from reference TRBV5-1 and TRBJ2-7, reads KAGVTQTPRYLIKTRGQQVTLSCSPISGHRSVSWYQQTPGQGLQFLFEYFSETQRNKGNFPGRFSGRQFSNSRSEMNVSTLELGDSALYLCASSAGTGVSYEQYFGPGTRLTVT.

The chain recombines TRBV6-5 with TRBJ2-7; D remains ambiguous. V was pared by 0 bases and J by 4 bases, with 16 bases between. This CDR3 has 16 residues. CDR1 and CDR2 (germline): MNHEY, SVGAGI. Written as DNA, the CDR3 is TGTGCCAGCAGTTACTCCTCCCCCCGCGGCGCGTACGAGCAGTACGTC. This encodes CASSYSSPRGAYEQYV.